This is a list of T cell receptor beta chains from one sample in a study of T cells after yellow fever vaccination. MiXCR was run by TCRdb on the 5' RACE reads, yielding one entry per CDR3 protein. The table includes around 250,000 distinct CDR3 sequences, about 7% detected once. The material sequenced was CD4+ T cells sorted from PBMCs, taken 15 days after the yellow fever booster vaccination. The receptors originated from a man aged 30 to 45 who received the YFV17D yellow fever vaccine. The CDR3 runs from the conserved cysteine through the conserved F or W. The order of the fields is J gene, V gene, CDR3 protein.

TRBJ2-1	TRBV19	CASRLGGVNEQFF
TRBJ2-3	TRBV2	CASTTGLTDTQYF
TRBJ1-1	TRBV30	CASGQLNTEAFF
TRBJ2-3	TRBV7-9	CASSLDLAGSKGDTQYF
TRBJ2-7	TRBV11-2	CASSLEQGGEQYF
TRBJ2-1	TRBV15	CATSGPGPGQGLAGVNEQFF
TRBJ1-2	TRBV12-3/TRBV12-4	CASSLQENYGYTF
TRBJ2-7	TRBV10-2	CASSEWGNYEQYF
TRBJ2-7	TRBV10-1	CASSESIWMGEQYF
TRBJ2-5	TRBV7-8	CASSFGSRWTSRETQYF
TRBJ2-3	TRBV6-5	CASRIRTGTSTDTQYF
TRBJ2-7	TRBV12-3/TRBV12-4	CASRRLAGGGSYEQYF
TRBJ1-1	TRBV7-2	CASSENTEAFF
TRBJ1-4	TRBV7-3	CATQDTVREKLFF
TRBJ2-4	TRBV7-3	CASSLVQGNIQYF
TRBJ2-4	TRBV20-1	CSARRSPAKNIQYF
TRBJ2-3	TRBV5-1	CASRGITDTQYF
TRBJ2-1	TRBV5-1	CASSVTGGAYNEQFF
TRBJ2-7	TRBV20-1	CSASWVRGYEQYF
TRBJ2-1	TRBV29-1	CSVAARGEQFF
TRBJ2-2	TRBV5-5	CASSLTMRDNTGELFF
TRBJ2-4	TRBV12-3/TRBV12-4	CASRSKGQGIGTYF
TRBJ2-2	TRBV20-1	CSGKLNTGELFF
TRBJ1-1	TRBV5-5	CASSRFSQGADTEAFF
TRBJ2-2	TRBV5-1	CASSLGRGTPNTGELFF
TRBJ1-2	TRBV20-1	CSAKPGTTGYGYTF
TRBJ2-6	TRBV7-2	CASTPGANVLTF
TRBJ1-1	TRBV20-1	CSASQGGGGTEAFF
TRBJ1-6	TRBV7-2	CASRSSDGNSYNSPLHF
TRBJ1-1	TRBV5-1	CASGGGSKTEAFF
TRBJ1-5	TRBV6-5	CASSPDRGRDQPQHF
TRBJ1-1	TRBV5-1	CASSLQPGNTEAFF
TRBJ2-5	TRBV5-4	CASSSGQARQETQYF
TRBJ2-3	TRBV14	CASIKTGGRAGDTQYF
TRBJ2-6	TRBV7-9	CASSYPGQSSGANVLTF
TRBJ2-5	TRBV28	CASSLGWAGWETQYF
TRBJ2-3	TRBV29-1	CSARDGSFSTDTQYF
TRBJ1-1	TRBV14	CASSPQYRAGATEAFF
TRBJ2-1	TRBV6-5	CASSYTGRGQGREQFF
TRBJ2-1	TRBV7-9	CASMGTNEQFF
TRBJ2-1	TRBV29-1	CSVEDNTHNEQFF
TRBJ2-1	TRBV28	CASSFSYGLVYEQFF
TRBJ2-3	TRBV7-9	CASSYGIPSTDTQYF
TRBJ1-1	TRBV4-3	CASSQAGANTEAFF
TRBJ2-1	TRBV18	CDSSPQGTSLGNEQFF
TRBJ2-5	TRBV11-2	CASRTRSDHFETQYF
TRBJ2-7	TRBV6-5	CASSYSYRGVYREQYF
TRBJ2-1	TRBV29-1	CSVPTGYNEQFF